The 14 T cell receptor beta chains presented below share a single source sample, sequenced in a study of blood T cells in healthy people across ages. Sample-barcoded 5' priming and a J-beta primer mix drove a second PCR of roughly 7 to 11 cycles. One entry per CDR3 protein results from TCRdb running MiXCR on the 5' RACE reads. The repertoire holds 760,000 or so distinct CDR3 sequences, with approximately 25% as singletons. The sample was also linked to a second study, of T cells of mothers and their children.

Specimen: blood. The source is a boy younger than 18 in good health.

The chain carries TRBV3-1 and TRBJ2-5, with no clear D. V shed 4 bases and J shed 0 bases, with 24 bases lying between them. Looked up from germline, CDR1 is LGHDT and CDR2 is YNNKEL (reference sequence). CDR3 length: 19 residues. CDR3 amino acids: CASSPQTFQVGVYQETQYF. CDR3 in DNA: TGTGCCAGCAGCCCACAGACCTTCCAAGTTGGGGTATACCAAGAGACCCAGTACTTC.

This CDR3 reads CASTPLIAGVISGANVLTF. The CDR3 DNA sequence: TGTGCCAGCACTCCCCTAATAGCGGGGGTGATCTCTGGGGCCAACGTCCTGACTTTC. V gene TRBV9 combines with J gene TRBJ2-6; 9 bases map to TRBD2. CDR1 SGDLS and CDR2 YYNGEE come from the germline V gene. J lost 0 bases, V lost 6 bases, and 13 bases had no gene match. This CDR3 comprises 19 residues.

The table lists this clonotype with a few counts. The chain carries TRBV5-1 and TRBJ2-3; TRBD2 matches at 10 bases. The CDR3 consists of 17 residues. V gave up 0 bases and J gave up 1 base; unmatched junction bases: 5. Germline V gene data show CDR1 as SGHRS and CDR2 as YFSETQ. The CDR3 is CASSLAYSGGGTDTQYF. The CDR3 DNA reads TGCGCCAGCAGCTTGGCCTACAGCGGGGGGGGCACAGATACGCAGTATTTT.

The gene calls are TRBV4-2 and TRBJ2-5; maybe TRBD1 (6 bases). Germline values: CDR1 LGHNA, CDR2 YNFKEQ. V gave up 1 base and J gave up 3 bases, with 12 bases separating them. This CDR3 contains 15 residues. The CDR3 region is CASSQVGAGEETQYF. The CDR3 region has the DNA TGTGCCAGCAGCCAAGTCGGGGCAGGGGAAGAGACCCAGTACTTC.

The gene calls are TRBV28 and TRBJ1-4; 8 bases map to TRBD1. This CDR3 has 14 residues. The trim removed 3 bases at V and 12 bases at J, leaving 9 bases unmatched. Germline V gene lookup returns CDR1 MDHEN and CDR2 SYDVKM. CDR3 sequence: CASSLTGELAELFF. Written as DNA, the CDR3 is TGTGCCAGCAGTTTGACAGGGGAATTGGCGGAACTGTTTTTT.

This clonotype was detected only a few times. The CDR3 DNA reads TGCAGTGCTGGCTTAGTAGGAGAGACCCAGTACTTC. Protein sequence: CSAGLVGETQYF. V gene TRBV20-1 combines with J gene TRBJ2-1, with D uncertain. The end of the DNA fits TRBJ2-5 better, so the J call may be wrong. This CDR3 comprises 12 residues. Germline assignment: CDR1 DFQATT and CDR2 SNEGSKA (reference sequence).

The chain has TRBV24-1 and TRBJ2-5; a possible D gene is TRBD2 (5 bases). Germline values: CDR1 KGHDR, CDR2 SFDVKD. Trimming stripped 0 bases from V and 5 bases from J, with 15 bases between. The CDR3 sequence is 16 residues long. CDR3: CATSDLRISGGETQYF. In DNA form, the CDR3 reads TGTGCCACCAGTGATTTGCGGATTTCCGGCGGGGAGACCCAGTACTTC.

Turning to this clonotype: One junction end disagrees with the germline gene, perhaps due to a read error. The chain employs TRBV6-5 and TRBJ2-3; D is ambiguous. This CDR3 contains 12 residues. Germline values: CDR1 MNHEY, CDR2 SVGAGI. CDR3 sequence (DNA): TGTGCCGGCAGTTACGACGCAGATACGCAGTATTTT. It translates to CAGSYDADTQYF.

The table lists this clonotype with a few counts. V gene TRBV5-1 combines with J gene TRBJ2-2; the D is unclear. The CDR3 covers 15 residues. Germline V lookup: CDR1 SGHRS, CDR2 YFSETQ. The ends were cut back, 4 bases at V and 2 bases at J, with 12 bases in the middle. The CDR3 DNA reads TGCGCCAGCAGCGCCGTGGACCCCAACACCGGGGAGCTGTTTTTT. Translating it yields CASSAVDPNTGELFF. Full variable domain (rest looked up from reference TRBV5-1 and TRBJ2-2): KAGVTQTPRYLIKTRGQQVTLSCSPISGHRSVSWYQQTPGQGLQFLFEYFSETQRNKGNFPGRFSGRQFSNSRSEMNVSTLELGDSALYLCASSAVDPNTGELFFGEGSRLTVL.

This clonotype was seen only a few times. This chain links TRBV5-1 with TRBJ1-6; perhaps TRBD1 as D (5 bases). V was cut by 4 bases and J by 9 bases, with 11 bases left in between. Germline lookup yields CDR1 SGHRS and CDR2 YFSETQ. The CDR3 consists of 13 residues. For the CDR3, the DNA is TGCGCCAGCAGCGGGGGTACGACTTCACCCCTCCACTTT. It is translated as CASSGGTTSPLHF.

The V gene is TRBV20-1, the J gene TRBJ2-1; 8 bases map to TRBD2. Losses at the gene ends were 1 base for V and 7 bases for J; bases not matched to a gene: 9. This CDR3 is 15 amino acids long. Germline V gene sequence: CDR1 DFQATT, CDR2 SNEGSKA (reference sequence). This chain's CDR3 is CSARVVSGVANEQFF. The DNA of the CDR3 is TGCAGTGCTAGAGTAGTTAGCGGGGTTGCTAATGAGCAGTTCTTC.

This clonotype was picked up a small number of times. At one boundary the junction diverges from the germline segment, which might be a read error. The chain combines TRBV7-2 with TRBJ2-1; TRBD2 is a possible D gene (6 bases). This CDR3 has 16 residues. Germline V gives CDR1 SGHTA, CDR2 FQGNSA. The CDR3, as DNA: TGTACCAGCAGCTTAGGTGGGGGGTTCTCCTACAACGAGCAGTTCTTC. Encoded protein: CTSSLGGGFSYNEQFF.

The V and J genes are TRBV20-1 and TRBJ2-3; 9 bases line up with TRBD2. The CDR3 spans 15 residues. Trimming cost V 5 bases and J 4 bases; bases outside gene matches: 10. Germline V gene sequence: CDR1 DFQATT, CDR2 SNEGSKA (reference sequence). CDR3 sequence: CSAPVSGSVSDTQYF. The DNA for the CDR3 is TGCAGTGCTCCAGTTAGCGGGAGCGTCTCAGATACGCAGTATTTT.

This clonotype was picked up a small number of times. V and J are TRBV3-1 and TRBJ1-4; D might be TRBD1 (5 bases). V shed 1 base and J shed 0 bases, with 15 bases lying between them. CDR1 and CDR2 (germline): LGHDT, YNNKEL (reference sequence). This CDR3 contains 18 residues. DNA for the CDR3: TGTGCCAGCAGCCAAGCGGGGGGTAGTGATGCAACTAATGAAAAACTGTTTTTT. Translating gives CASSQAGGSDATNEKLFF.